What follows are 28 T cell receptor beta chains derived from one specimen sequenced in a study of technical replicates of blood from a few donors. TCRdb keeps only in-frame clones here, not all; method: immunoSEQ multiplex PCR. Among more than 60,000 clones listed, around 92% were seen once. The material sequenced was T cells isolated from PBMCs. These receptors all stem from a human donor in good health.

CDR3: CASSFNPGQFYNEQFF. CDR3 bases: TGTGCCAGCAGTTTTAATCCGGGACAGTTTTACAATGAGCAGTTCTTC. This sequence joins TRBV27 and TRBJ2-1; 7 bases match TRBD1. Per the germline V gene, CDR1 is MNHEY and CDR2 is SMNVEV (reference sequence). The CDR3 totals 16 residues. Losses at the gene ends were 3 bases for V and 4 bases for J; bases not matched to a gene: 9.

The gene calls are TRBV29-1 and TRBJ1-1, with TRBD1 matching over 9 bases. J was trimmed by 4 bases and V by 0 bases; bases with no gene match: 3. The germline V gene encodes CDR1 SQVTM and CDR2 ANQGSEA. CDR3 length equals 14 residues. As DNA, the CDR3 is TGCAGCGTTGAAGAGGGACAGGGAGTCACTGAAGCTTTCTTT. The encoded protein is CSVEEGQGVTEAFF.

The chain uses TRBV18 and TRBJ1-1; 8 nucleotides line up with TRBD1. The trim removed 6 bases at V and 6 bases at J, leaving 6 bases unmatched. The CDR3 is 13 residues long. CDR1 and CDR2 from the germline V gene are KGHSH and LQKENI. Written as DNA, the CDR3 is TGTGCCAGCTCCCTGACAGGGGAGTCTGAAGCTTTCTTT. Encoded protein: CASSLTGESEAFF.

V is TRBV28 and J is TRBJ2-5, with TRBD1 identical over 7 bases. V lost 5 bases to trimming and J lost 3 bases; unmatched junction nucleotides: 6. Germline V CDR1 and CDR2: MDHEN, SYDVKM. This CDR3 contains 14 residues. CDR3: CASSPADREETQYF. In nucleotides, the CDR3 is TGTGCCAGCAGTCCGGCTGACAGGGAAGAGACCCAGTACTTC.

The chain recombines TRBV30 with TRBJ2-3; unclear D gene. The CDR3 totals 15 residues. The V gene's germline CDR1 is GTSNPN and CDR2 SVGIG (reference sequence). Trimming removed 2 bases from V and 0 bases from J, with 12 bases in between. The CDR3 nucleotides are TGTGCCTGGAGTCGGAGACGGTCTAGCACAGATACGCAGTATTTT. Protein: CAWSRRRSSTDTQYF.

The chain recombines TRBV2 with TRBJ2-7, with D possibly being TRBD1 (6 bases). Germline values: CDR1 SNHLY, CDR2 FYNNEI. V lost 4 bases, J lost 4 bases, and 11 bases lay in between. The CDR3 has 13 amino acids. This CDR3 is CASSVGRGYEQYF. CDR3 nucleotides: TGTGCCAGCAGTGTGGGCAGGGGTTACGAGCAGTACTTC.

The V call is TRBV6-5, the J call TRBJ2-7; possible D gene TRBD2, 5 bases. Germline V gives CDR1 MNHEY, CDR2 SVGAGI. The ends were cut back, 2 bases at V and 0 bases at J, with 8 bases in the middle. The CDR3 runs to 14 residues. For the CDR3, the DNA is TGTGCCAGCAGTTACGCGGAGGTCTCCTACGAGCAGTACTTC. As protein: CASSYAEVSYEQYF.

The J gene is TRBJ1-1, the V gene TRBV2; weak D call: TRBD1 (5 bases). Trimming shortened V by 5 bases and J by 8 bases, and 15 bases separated the two germline ends. The CDR3 is 13 residues long. Germline lookup yields CDR1 SNHLY and CDR2 FYNNEI. CDR3 residues: CASSSTGSYEAFF. CDR3 DNA sequence: TGTGCCAGCAGTTCTACAGGATCTTACGAAGCTTTCTTT. Full variable domain (outside the CDR3, taken from reference TRBV2 and TRBJ1-1): EPEVTQTPSHQVTQMGQEVILRCVPISNHLYFYWYRQILGQKVEFLVSFYNNEISEKSEIFDDQFSVERPDGSNFTLKIRSTKLEDSAMYFCASSSTGSYEAFFGQGTRLTVV.

The chain recombines TRBV11-2 with TRBJ1-1; TRBD1 aligns across 8 bases. This CDR3 contains 13 residues. Germline trimming cut 6 bases from V and 4 bases from J; bases unmatched to any gene: 4. Germline lookup yields CDR1 SGHAT and CDR2 FQNNGV. In DNA, the CDR3 is TGTGCCAGCAGAATAACAGGGGGCACTGAAGCTTTCTTT. Protein product: CASRITGGTEAFF.

This chain links TRBV19 with TRBJ2-2, with 7 nucleotides matching TRBD2. CDR1 LNHDA and CDR2 SQIVND come from the germline V gene (reference sequence). The CDR3 extends over 15 amino acids. With 2 bases clipped from V and 5 bases from J, the junction kept 5 bases outside the gene matches. The CDR3 region is CASSIMGEGTGELFF. The CDR3 DNA sequence: TGTGCCAGTAGTATAATGGGGGAGGGAACCGGGGAGCTGTTTTTT. The full variable domain, its missing parts supplied by reference TRBV19 and TRBJ2-2, is DGGITQSPKYLFRKEGQNVTLSCEQNLNHDAMYWYRQDPGQGLRLIYYSQIVNDFQKGDIAEGYSVSREKKESFPLTVTSAQKNPTAFYLCASSIMGEGTGELFFGEGSRLTVL.

This chain joins TRBV6-4 and TRBJ1-2; maybe TRBD1 (6 bases). This CDR3 has 14 amino acids. Germline lookup yields CDR1 MRHNA and CDR2 SNTAGT. Trimming took 2 bases from V and 4 from J, leaving 11 bases between them. In nucleotides, the CDR3 is TGTGCCAGCAGTGACGGGGGGGGCGGCTATGGCTACACCTTC. Encoded protein: CASSDGGGGYGYTF.

The chain carries TRBV6-1 and TRBJ1-5; 7 nucleotides line up with TRBD1. The trim removed 3 bases at V and 7 bases at J, leaving 3 bases unmatched. Per germline, CDR1 MNHNS and CDR2 SASEGT. CDR3 length: 13 residues. The CDR3, as DNA: TGTGCCAGCAGTGACCAGGGGGGACAGCCCCAGCATTTT. As protein: CASSDQGGQPQHF.

This rearrangement joins TRBV10-3 to TRBJ2-1; 8 bases fit TRBD2. This CDR3 is 14 amino acids long. Germline assignment: CDR1 ENHRY and CDR2 SYGVKD. After removal of 3 bases from V and 7 bases from J, the junction contained 5 bases not matched to a gene. The CDR3 region has the DNA TGTGCCATCAGTGAATCGGGAGGGCCAAATGAGCAGTTCTTC. Its protein product is CAISESGGPNEQFF.

The DNA for the CDR3 is TGTGCCAGCAGCTGGGAAGAAGCGGGCTACAATGAGCAGTTCTTC. Its translation is CASSWEEAGYNEQFF. The chain uses TRBV7-9 and TRBJ2-1; D is possibly TRBD2 (6 bases). Germline CDR1 and CDR2: SEHNR and FQNEAQ (reference sequence). The CDR3 is made up of 15 amino acids. V shed 4 bases and J shed 3 bases, with 13 bases lying between them.

This chain joins TRBV7-8 and TRBJ2-7; 12 bases fit TRBD2. Germline V gives CDR1 SGHVS, CDR2 FQNEAQ. The V gene end was trimmed by 5 bases and the J gene end by 5 bases; junction bases not matched to a gene: 10. CDR3 length equals 16 residues. DNA of the CDR3: TGTGCCAGCAGCCAGTCTAGCGGGAGGGCCGGAGACGAGCAGTACTTC. It is translated as CASSQSSGRAGDEQYF.

This clone occurred once. CDR3 in amino acids: CSVEKDSSYEQYF. The CDR3 coding sequence is TGCAGCGTTGAAAAGGACAGCTCCTACGAGCAGTACTTC. V gene TRBV29-1 combines with J gene TRBJ2-7, with D maybe TRBD1 (6 bases). This CDR3 spans 13 amino acids. Between the trimmed V and J ends, which lost 2 bases and 0 bases, there was a span of 8 bases. The germline V gene encodes CDR1 SQVTM and CDR2 ANQGSEA.

The chain carries TRBV19 and TRBJ1-1; D call uncertain. V lost 1 base, J lost 5 bases, and 8 bases lay in between. The CDR3 length is 13 residues. Germline CDR1 and CDR2: LNHDA and SQIVND (reference sequence). The CDR3: CASSIGPGTEAFF. The CDR3 coding sequence is TGTGCCAGTAGTATAGGTCCGGGAACTGAAGCTTTCTTT.

This clone appeared a single time. The V call is TRBV4-1, the J call TRBJ2-2, with 8 bases that match TRBD2. The germline gives CDR1 MGHRA, CDR2 YSYEKL. The J segment lost 5 bases and the V segment lost 5 bases, leaving 7 bases of the junction unmatched. The CDR3 runs 15 residues. CDR3 sequence (DNA): TGCGCCAGCAGCGCGCAGCGGGAGTGGACCGGGGAGCTGTTTTTT. Amino acids: CASSAQREWTGELFF.

V and J are TRBV29-1 and TRBJ2-3, with 15 bases lining up with TRBD2. V lost 1 base to trimming and J lost 5 bases; unmatched junction nucleotides: 4. The CDR3 has 16 residues. Germline lookup yields CDR1 SQVTM and CDR2 ANQGSEA. For the CDR3, the DNA is TGCAGCGTTGAAGCGGGACTAGCGGGAGGAGAAGATACGCAGTATTTT. It encodes CSVEAGLAGGEDTQYF.

The gene calls are TRBV9 and TRBJ2-3; 8 bases match TRBD2. The V segment lost 2 bases and the J segment 1 base; nucleotides outside the gene matches: 3. The germline V gene encodes CDR1 SGDLS and CDR2 YYNGEE. The CDR3 covers 15 residues. CDR3 sequence: CASSVVLAGTDTQYF. In DNA form, the CDR3 reads TGTGCCAGCAGCGTCGTACTAGCGGGCACAGATACGCAGTATTTT.

This sequence joins TRBV2 and TRBJ2-5, with 10 bases that match TRBD2. Germline assignment: CDR1 SNHLY and CDR2 FYNNEI. V was pared by 2 bases and J by 5 bases, with 8 bases of the junction left unmatched. This CDR3 comprises 16 residues. As DNA, the CDR3 is TGTGCCAGCAGTGAATCTAGCGGGAGATCTGAGGAGACCCAGTACTTC. Its protein product is CASSESSGRSEETQYF.

This clone was seen more than once but under ten times. The rearrangement links TRBV28 to TRBJ2-1, with 10 bases that match TRBD2. The V gene's germline CDR1 is MDHEN and CDR2 SYDVKM. This CDR3 is 15 amino acids long. The J segment lost 1 base and the V segment lost 5 bases, leaving 2 bases of the junction unmatched. CDR3 DNA sequence: TGTGCCAGCAGTAAAGCGGGAGGGTCCTACAATGAGCAGTTCTTC. Protein product: CASSKAGGSYNEQFF. Together with reference TRBV28 and TRBJ2-1, the CDR3 gives the full variable domain: DVKVTQSSRYLVKRTGEKVFLECVQDMDHENMFWYRQDPGLGLRLIYFSYDVKMKEKGDIPEGYSVSREKKERFSLILESASTNQTSMYLCASSKAGGSYNEQFFGPGTRLTVL.

V usage is TRBV6-5 and J usage is TRBJ1-2, with D perhaps matching TRBD1 (5 bases). Germline V CDR1 and CDR2: MNHEY, SVGAGI. CDR3 length: 13 residues. With 6 bases removed from V and 11 bases from J, the gap between germline ends came to 19 bases. The CDR3 spells CASSHPRLGEYTF. The CDR3 region has the DNA TGTGCCAGCAGCCACCCCAGGTTAGGGGAATACACCTTC.

V and J are TRBV27 and TRBJ2-1; possibly TRBD2 for D (5 bases). This CDR3 has 12 residues. Germline CDR1 is MNHEY and CDR2 is SMNVEV (reference sequence). Trimming took 7 bases from V and 3 from J, leaving 7 bases between them. CDR3 region: CASKTSYNEQFF. CDR3 sequence (DNA): TGTGCCAGCAAAACTAGCTACAATGAGCAGTTCTTC.

The rearrangement links TRBV29-1 to TRBJ2-1, with a tentative D call TRBD1 (7 bases). Germline values: CDR1 SQVTM, CDR2 ANQGSEA. CDR3 size: 16 residues. The germline V and J ends were trimmed by 3 bases and 7 bases, with 22 bases remaining between them. CDR3 sequence reads: CSVDGLEGASNNEQFF. The CDR3 DNA is TGCAGCGTTGACGGGTTGGAGGGGGCGAGTAATAATGAGCAGTTCTTC.

The chain combines TRBV7-6 with TRBJ2-6; TRBD1 matches at 8 bases. Germline loops: CDR1 SGHVS, CDR2 FNYEAQ. V dropped 3 bases and J dropped 2; count of bases not matched to a gene: 6. This CDR3 is built from 17 residues. The CDR3 sequence: CASSFHQGAAGANVLTF. Here the CDR3 DNA reads TGTGCCAGCAGCTTCCACCAGGGGGCAGCTGGGGCCAACGTCCTGACTTTC.

This clone has only a few counts. The CDR3 nucleotides are TGTGCCACTTCGGGACAGGGGAACACTGAAGCTTTCTTT. Translating it yields CATSGQGNTEAFF. The chain recombines TRBV19 with TRBJ1-1; 9 bases align to TRBD1. This CDR3 is 13 amino acids long. The germline CDR1 and CDR2 sequences are LNHDA and SQIVND (reference sequence). Trimming cost V 10 bases and J 1 base; bases outside gene matches: 4.

The chain uses TRBV2 and TRBJ2-7; D may be TRBD2 (6 bases). This CDR3 comprises 12 residues. The V gene's germline CDR1 is SNHLY and CDR2 FYNNEI. V shed 3 bases and J shed 9 bases, with 12 bases lying between them. Here the CDR3 reads CASSEGGSWQYF. The DNA for the CDR3 is TGTGCCAGCAGTGAGGGGGGTTCTTGGCAGTACTTC.